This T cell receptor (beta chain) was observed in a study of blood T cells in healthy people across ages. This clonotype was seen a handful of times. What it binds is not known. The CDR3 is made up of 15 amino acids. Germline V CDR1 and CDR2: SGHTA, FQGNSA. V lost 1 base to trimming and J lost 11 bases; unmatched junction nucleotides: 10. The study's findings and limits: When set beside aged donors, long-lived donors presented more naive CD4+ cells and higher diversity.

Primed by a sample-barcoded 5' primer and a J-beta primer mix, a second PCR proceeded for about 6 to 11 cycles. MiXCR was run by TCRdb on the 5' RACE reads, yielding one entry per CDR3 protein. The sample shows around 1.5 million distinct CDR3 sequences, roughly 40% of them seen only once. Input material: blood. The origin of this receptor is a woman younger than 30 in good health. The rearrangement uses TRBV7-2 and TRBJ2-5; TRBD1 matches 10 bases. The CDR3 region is CASSLGGTGVDEQYF. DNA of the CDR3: TGTGCCAGCAGCTTAGGTGGGACAGGGGTTGATGAGCAGTACTTC.